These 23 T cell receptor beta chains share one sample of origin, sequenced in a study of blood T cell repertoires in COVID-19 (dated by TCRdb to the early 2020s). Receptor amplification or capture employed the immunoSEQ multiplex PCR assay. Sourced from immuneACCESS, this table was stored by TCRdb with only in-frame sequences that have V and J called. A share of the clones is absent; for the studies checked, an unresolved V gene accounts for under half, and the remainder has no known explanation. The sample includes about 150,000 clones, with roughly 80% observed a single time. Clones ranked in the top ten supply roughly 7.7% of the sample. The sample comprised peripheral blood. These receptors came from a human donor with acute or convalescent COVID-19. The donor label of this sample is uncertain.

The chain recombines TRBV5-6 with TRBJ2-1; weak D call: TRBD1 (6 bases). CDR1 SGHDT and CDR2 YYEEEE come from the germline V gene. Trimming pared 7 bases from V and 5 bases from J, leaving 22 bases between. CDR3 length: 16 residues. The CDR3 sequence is CASADSASILDNEQFF. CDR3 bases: TGTGCCAGCGCGGACAGCGCCAGCATTCTGGACAATGAGCAGTTCTTC.

CDR3 in amino acids: CASSLQRTNYGYTF. The CDR3 nucleotides are TGTGCCAGCAGCCTACAGAGAACTAACTATGGCTACACCTTC. V usage is TRBV27 and J usage is TRBJ1-2; no clear D. Germline CDR1 is MNHEY and CDR2 is SMNVEV (reference sequence). The V end lost 6 bases, the J end lost 0 bases, and 11 bases lay between the germline ends. The CDR3 consists of 14 residues.

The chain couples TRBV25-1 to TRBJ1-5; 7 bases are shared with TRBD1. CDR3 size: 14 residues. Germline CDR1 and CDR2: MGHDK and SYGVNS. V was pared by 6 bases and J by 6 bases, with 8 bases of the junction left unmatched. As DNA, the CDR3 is TGTGCCAGCAGGGGTGACAGGGACGCTCAGCCCCAGCATTTT. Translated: CASRGDRDAQPQHF.

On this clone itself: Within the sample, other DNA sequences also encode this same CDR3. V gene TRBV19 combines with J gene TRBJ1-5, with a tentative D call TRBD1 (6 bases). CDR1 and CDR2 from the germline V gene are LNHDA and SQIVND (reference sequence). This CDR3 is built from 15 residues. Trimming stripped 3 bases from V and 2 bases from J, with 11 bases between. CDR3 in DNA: TGTGCCAGTAGTATTGGGCAGGGGCGCAATCAGCCCCAGCATTTT. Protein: CASSIGQGRNQPQHF.

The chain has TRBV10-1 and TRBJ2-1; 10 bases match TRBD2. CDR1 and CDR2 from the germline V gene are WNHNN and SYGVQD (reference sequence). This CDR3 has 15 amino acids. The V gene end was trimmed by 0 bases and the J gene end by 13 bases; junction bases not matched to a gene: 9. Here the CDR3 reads CASSESLLAGDPQFF. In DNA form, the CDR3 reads TGCGCCAGCAGTGAGTCTTTGCTAGCGGGGGACCCTCAGTTCTTC.

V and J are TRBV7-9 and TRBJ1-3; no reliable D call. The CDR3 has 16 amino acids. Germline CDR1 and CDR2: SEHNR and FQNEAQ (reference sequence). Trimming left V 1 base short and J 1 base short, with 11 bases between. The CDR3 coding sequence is TGTGCCAGCAGCTTAGTATCCGGGTTTTCTGGAAACACCATATATTTT. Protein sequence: CASSLVSGFSGNTIYF.

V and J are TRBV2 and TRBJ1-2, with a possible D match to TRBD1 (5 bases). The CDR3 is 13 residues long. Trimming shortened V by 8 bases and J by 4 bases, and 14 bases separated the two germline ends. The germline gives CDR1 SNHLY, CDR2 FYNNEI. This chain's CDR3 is CASLMGGPYGYTF. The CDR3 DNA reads TGTGCCAGCCTAATGGGGGGACCCTATGGCTACACCTTC.

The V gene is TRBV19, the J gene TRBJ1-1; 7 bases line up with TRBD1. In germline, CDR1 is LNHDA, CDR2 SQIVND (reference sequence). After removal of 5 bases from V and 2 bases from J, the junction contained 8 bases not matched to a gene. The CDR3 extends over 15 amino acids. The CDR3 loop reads CASSVSGQINTEAFF. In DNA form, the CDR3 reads TGTGCCAGTAGTGTCTCGGGACAGATTAACACTGAAGCTTTCTTT. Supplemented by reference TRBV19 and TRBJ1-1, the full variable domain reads DGGITQSPKYLFRKEGQNVTLSCEQNLNHDAMYWYRQDPGQGLRLIYYSQIVNDFQKGDIAEGYSVSREKKESFPLTVTSAQKNPTAFYLCASSVSGQINTEAFFGQGTRLTVV.

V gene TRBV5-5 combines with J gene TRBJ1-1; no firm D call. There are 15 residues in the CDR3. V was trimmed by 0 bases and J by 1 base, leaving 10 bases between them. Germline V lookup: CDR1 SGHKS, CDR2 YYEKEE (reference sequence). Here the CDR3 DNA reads TGTGCCAGCAGCTTGGTGGGCCACTGGAACACTGAAGCTTTCTTT. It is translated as CASSLVGHWNTEAFF.

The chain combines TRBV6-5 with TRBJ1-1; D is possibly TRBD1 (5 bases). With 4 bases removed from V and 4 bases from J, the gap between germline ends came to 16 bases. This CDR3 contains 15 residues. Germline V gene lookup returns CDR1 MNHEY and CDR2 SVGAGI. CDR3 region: CASSFLGGGGTEAFF. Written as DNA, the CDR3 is TGTGCCAGCAGTTTCCTGGGGGGGGGAGGCACTGAAGCTTTCTTT.

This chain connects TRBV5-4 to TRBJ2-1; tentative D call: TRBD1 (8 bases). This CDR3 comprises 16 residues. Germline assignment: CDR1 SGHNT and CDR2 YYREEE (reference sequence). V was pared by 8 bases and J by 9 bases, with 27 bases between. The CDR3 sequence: CASMSAGSGGRGEQFF. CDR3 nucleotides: TGTGCCAGTATGTCAGCGGGGTCAGGGGGCAGGGGTGAGCAGTTCTTC.

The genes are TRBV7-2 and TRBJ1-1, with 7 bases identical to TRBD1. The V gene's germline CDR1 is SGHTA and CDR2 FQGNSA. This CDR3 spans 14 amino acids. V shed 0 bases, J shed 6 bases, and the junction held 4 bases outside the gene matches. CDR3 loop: CASSLADRRPEAFF. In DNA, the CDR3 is TGTGCCAGCAGCTTAGCGGACAGGCGGCCTGAAGCTTTCTTT. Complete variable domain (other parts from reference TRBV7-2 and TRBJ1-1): GAGVSQSPSNKVTEKGKDVELRCDPISGHTALYWYRQSLGQGLEFLIYFQGNSAPDKSGLPSDRFSAERTGGSVSTLTIQRTQQEDSAVYLCASSLADRRPEAFFGQGTRLTVV.

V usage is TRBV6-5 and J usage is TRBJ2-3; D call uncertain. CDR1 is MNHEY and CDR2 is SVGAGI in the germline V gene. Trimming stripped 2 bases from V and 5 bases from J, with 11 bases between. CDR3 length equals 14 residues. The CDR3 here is CASSYLAARDTQYF. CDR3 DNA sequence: TGTGCCAGCAGTTACCTGGCAGCGAGAGATACGCAGTATTTT.

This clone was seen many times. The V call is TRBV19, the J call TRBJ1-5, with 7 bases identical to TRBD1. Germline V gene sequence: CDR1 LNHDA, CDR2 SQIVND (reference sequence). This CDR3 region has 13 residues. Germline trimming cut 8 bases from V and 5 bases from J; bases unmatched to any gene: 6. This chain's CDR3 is CASDSGGYQPQHF. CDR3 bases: TGTGCCAGTGATTCAGGGGGGTATCAGCCCCAGCATTTT.

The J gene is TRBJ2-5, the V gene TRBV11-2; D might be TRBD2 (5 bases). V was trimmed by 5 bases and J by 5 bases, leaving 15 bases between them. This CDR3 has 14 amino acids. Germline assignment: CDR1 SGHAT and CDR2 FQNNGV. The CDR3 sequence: CASSPRLSEETQYF. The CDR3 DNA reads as TGTGCCAGCAGCCCTCGACTAAGTGAGGAGACCCAGTACTTC.

The CDR3 here is CASSIWGEDSPLHF. CDR3 DNA sequence: TGTGCCAGTAGTATTTGGGGCGAGGATTCACCCCTCCACTTT. The chain employs TRBV19 and TRBJ1-6; D possibly corresponds to TRBD1 (5 bases). There are 14 residues in the CDR3. CDR1 LNHDA and CDR2 SQIVND come from the germline V gene (reference sequence). V lost 3 bases and J lost 8, with 11 bases in between.

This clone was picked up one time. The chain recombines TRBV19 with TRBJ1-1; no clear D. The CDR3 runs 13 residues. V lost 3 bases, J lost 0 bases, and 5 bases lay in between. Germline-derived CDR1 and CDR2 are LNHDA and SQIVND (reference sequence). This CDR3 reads CASSIELNTEAFF. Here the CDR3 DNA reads TGTGCCAGTAGTATCGAGTTGAACACTGAAGCTTTCTTT.

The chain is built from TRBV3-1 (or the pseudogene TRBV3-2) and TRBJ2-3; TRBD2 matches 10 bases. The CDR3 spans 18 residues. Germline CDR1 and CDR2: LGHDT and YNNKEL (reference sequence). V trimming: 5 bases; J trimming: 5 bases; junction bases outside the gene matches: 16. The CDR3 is CASSFSVVSGGAGDTQYF. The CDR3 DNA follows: TGTGCCAGCAGCTTCTCCGTCGTAAGCGGGGGGGCCGGAGATACGCAGTATTTT.

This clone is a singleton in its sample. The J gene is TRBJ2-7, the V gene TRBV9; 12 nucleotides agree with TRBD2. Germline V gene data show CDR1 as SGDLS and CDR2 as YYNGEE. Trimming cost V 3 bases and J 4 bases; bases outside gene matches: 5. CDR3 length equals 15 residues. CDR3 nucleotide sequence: TGTGCCAGCAGCGCCTCTAGCGGGGGGGCGTACGAGCAGTACTTC. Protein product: CASSASSGGAYEQYF.

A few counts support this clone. This CDR3 reads CASSVRDTVPLHF. CDR3 DNA sequence: TGTGCCAGCAGCGTAAGGGACACCGTACCCCTCCACTTT. The rearrangement links TRBV9 to TRBJ1-6; possibly TRBD1 for D (6 bases). Germline CDR1 and CDR2: SGDLS and YYNGEE. CDR3 length equals 13 residues. Trimming took off 1 base at V and 12 bases at J, with 11 bases between the two ends.

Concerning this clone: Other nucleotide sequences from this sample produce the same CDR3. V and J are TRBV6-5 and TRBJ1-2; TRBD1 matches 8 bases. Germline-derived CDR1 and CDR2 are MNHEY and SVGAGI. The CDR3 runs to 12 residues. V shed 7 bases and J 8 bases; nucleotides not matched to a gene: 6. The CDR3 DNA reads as TGTGCCAGCACCTTGGACAGGGAAGGCTACACCTTC. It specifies CASTLDREGYTF.

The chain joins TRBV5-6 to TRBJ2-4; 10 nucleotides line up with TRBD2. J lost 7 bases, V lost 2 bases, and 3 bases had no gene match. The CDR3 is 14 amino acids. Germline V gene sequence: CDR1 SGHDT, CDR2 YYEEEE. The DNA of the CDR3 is TGTGCCAGCAGCTTCCCAGCGGGGGGGAACATTCAGTACTTC. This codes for CASSFPAGGNIQYF.

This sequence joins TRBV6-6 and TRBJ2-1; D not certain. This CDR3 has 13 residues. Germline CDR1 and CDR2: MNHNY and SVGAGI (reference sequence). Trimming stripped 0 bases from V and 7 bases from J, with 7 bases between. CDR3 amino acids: CASSYSFLNEQFF. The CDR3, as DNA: TGTGCCAGCAGTTACTCGTTCCTTAATGAGCAGTTCTTC.